This TCR beta chain stems from a study of identical twins. Germline V gene lookup returns CDR1 MNHEY and CDR2 SMNVEV (reference sequence). This CDR3 region has 14 residues. Trimming pared 7 bases from V and 5 bases from J, leaving 15 bases between. TCRdb re-called the 5' RACE reads with MiXCR, one entry per CDR3 protein. Altogether about 900,000 distinct CDR3 sequences are present, 9% to 15% being singletons, with the ten largest covering under 2%. A further study also used this sample, focusing on yellow fever vaccine responses in identical twins.

Sequences were obtained from PBMCs. The sequence was obtained from a woman between 18 and 30 years old in good health. The chain recombines TRBV27 with TRBJ2-1; D perhaps matches TRBD1 (5 bases). The CDR3 coding sequence is TGTGCCAGCAACCCCCTTGACAGCAACAATGAGCAGTTCTTC. Protein sequence: CASNPLDSNNEQFF.